The clone carrying this T cell receptor (beta chain) was detected once. TCRdb keeps only in-frame clones here, not all; method: immunoSEQ multiplex PCR. This table has around 400,000 clones, about 90% appearing once. Germline CDR1 and CDR2: SGHRS and YFSETQ. This CDR3 has 15 amino acids. After removal of 4 bases from V and 6 bases from J, the junction contained 11 bases not matched to a gene. This entry comes from a study of blood T cell repertoires in COVID-19. The rearrangement uses TRBV5-1 and TRBJ1-2; 8 nucleotides agree with TRBD1. The sequenced sample was peripheral blood. The TCR originated in a woman aged 30 to 39 with COVID-19, enrolled during active disease. CDR3 nucleotides: TGCGCCAGCAGCCAATTACAGGGGGAGGTTGATGGCTACACCTTC. Translation: CASSQLQGEVDGYTF.